Shown below are 28 T cell receptor beta chains from a single sample sequenced in a study of radiotherapy plus CTLA-4 blockade in lung cancer. Clones were read by immunoSEQ multiplex PCR, and TCRdb kept only the in-frame ones, dropping some. The table lists about 77,000 clones, nearly 75% of them singletons. The sample in question was peripheral blood, obtained from a patient treated with radiotherapy plus ipilimumab. These receptors came from a human donor with non-small cell lung cancer whose response to radiotherapy plus ipilimumab could not be evaluated.

The rearrangement joins TRBV5-1 to TRBJ2-2, with 7 bases identical to TRBD1. Germline CDR1 reads SGHRS; CDR2 reads YFSETQ. V lost 4 bases and J lost 5; bases outside the gene matches: 14. The CDR3 consists of 17 residues. CDR3 bases: TGCGCCAGCAGCAACTCCCCCGGGACAGAGAGGACCGGGGAGCTGTTTTTT. Its translation is CASSNSPGTERTGELFF.

The chain carries TRBV19 and TRBJ2-7; maybe TRBD2 (6 bases). V lost 5 bases, J lost 7 bases, and 9 bases lay in between. There are 11 residues in the CDR3. Germline V lookup: CDR1 LNHDA, CDR2 SQIVND (reference sequence). The DNA for the CDR3 is TGTGCCAGTAGTGTAGGGACTGAGCAGTACTTC. Protein sequence: CASSVGTEQYF. The full variable domain, with the rest looked up from reference TRBV19 and TRBJ2-7, is DGGITQSPKYLFRKEGQNVTLSCEQNLNHDAMYWYRQDPGQGLRLIYYSQIVNDFQKGDIAEGYSVSREKKESFPLTVTSAQKNPTAFYLCASSVGTEQYFGPGTRLTVT.

The chain links TRBV7-6 to TRBJ2-2; D possibly corresponds to TRBD1 (6 bases). CDR1 SGHVS and CDR2 FNYEAQ come from the germline V gene. The germline V and J ends were trimmed by 5 bases and 2 bases, with 15 bases remaining between them. This CDR3 has 16 amino acids. CDR3 nucleotides: TGTGCCAGCAGCGCCACCGGGACACCTAACACCGGGGAGCTGTTTTTT. This codes for CASSATGTPNTGELFF.

This sequence joins TRBV30 and TRBJ1-5, with D unclear. Trimming took 3 bases from V and 5 from J, leaving 11 bases between them. The germline gives CDR1 GTSNPN, CDR2 SVGIG (reference sequence). The CDR3 totals 13 residues. CDR3 region: CAWSRDIDQPQHF. The CDR3 DNA reads TGTGCCTGGAGCCGAGACATTGATCAGCCCCAGCATTTT.

The CDR3 region is CASSFLQGDIKYF. The CDR3 DNA follows: TGTGCCAGCAGCTTCCTACAGGGGGACATCAAGTACTTC. The gene calls are TRBV11-3 and TRBJ2-7, with TRBD1 matching over 8 bases. J gave up 11 bases and V 3 bases, and 9 bases lay outside the gene matches. The germline V gene has CDR1 SGHNT and CDR2 YENEEA. The CDR3 loop spans 13 amino acids.

The chain employs TRBV9 and TRBJ2-2, with 7 positions matching TRBD2. V lost 3 bases, J lost 5 bases, and 7 bases stayed unmatched. The CDR3 length is 15 residues. Germline V lookup: CDR1 SGDLS, CDR2 YYNGEE. CDR3 coding DNA: TGTGCCAGCAGCGATGTGGGACTATCAACCGGGGAGCTGTTTTTT. Translating it yields CASSDVGLSTGELFF. The entire variable domain, with the rest obtained from reference TRBV9 and TRBJ2-2, is as follows: DSGVTQTPKHLITATGQRVTLRCSPRSGDLSVYWYQQSLDQGLQFLIQYYNGEERAKGNILERFSAQQFPDLHSELNLSSLELGDSALYFCASSDVGLSTGELFFGEGSRLTVL.

The V call is TRBV27, the J call TRBJ2-7; 11 bases agree with TRBD2. This CDR3 comprises 14 residues. The germline gives CDR1 MNHEY, CDR2 SMNVEV (reference sequence). With 1 base clipped from V and 4 bases from J, the junction kept 0 bases outside the gene matches. CDR3 DNA sequence: TGTGCCAGCAGTTTATTAGCGGGAGGGTACGAGCAGTACTTC. It yields the protein CASSLLAGGYEQYF.

The chain has TRBV6-1 and TRBJ1-6, with TRBD1 matching 7 bases. The V and J ends lost 4 bases and 6 bases, in that order; junction bases with no gene match: 12. CDR3 length equals 17 residues. The germline V gene has CDR1 MNHNS and CDR2 SASEGT. This chain's CDR3 is CASSGGDSSLSNSPLHF. CDR3 DNA: TGTGCCAGCAGTGGGGGGGACAGTTCCCTTTCTAATTCACCCCTCCACTTT.

CDR3 protein: CSGDREGPDTQYF. CDR3 bases: TGCAGCGGGGACAGGGAAGGGCCAGATACGCAGTATTTT. The chain carries TRBV29-1 and TRBJ2-3, with 9 bases fitting TRBD1. The J segment lost 4 bases and the V segment lost 7 bases, leaving 6 bases of the junction unmatched. The germline V gene has CDR1 SQVTM and CDR2 ANQGSEA. The CDR3 is 13 residues long.

This clone was seen many times. The V and J genes are TRBV7-2 and TRBJ2-2, with D perhaps TRBD2 (7 bases). CDR1 SGHTA and CDR2 FQGNSA come from the germline V gene. The length of the CDR3 is 15 residues. Trimming removed 8 bases at V and 3 bases at J, with 16 bases between. In DNA form, the CDR3 reads TGTGCCAGCCCCGGAGGGGGGGCATACACCGGGGAGCTGTTTTTT. Encoded protein: CASPGGGAYTGELFF.

This clone was picked up one time. V gene TRBV29-1 combines with J gene TRBJ1-2; D remains ambiguous. CDR3 length: 13 residues. Germline lookup yields CDR1 SQVTM and CDR2 ANQGSEA. V was cut by 7 bases and J by 10 bases, with 22 bases left in between. CDR3 nucleotides: TGCAGCGGAACGGGAAAACAGCCTCTGGACTACACCTTC. Its protein product is CSGTGKQPLDYTF.

V usage is TRBV28 and J usage is TRBJ1-5, with unresolved D. The CDR3 sequence is 11 residues long. Trimming left V 6 bases short and J 11 bases short, with 11 bases between. Germline V gene data show CDR1 as MDHEN and CDR2 as SYDVKM. The CDR3 region has the DNA TGTGCCAGCAGCCGGCGTCGGGCCCAGCATTTT. Encoded protein: CASSRRRAQHF.

This sequence joins TRBV6-6 and TRBJ2-7, with a weak D call TRBD2 (7 bases). V shed 0 bases and J shed 2 bases, with 14 bases lying between them. The germline CDR1 and CDR2 sequences are MNHNY and SVGAGI (reference sequence). CDR3 size: 16 residues. CDR3 bases: TGTGCCAGCAGTTACTCGGGGGGGGCCCAGACCTACGAGCAGTACTTC. As protein: CASSYSGGAQTYEQYF.

Sample share makes this clone medium-sized (0.01 to 0.1%). CDR3 in DNA: TGTGCCAGCAGCTTGACAACAGGGGGGAGAAACACCATATATTTT. Amino acid sequence: CASSLTTGGRNTIYF. The chain uses TRBV5-4 and TRBJ1-3; 8 nucleotides align to TRBD1. J lost 5 bases, V lost 1 base, and 5 bases had no gene match. Per germline, CDR1 SGHNT and CDR2 YYREEE (reference sequence). CDR3 length: 15 residues.

V gene TRBV30 combines with J gene TRBJ1-5; possible D gene TRBD1, 6 bases. The CDR3 length is 13 residues. Germline V gene lookup returns CDR1 GTSNPN and CDR2 SVGIG (reference sequence). Trimming shortened V by 2 bases and J by 4 bases, and 9 bases separated the two germline ends. In nucleotides, the CDR3 is TGTGCCTGGAGTAGACAGGTGAATCAGCCCCAGCATTTT. Its protein product is CAWSRQVNQPQHF.

This sequence joins TRBV19 and TRBJ2-2, with 7 bases lining up with TRBD1. The V and J ends lost 7 bases and 1 base, in that order; junction bases with no gene match: 3. The CDR3 length is 14 residues. CDR1 is LNHDA, CDR2 SQIVND, per germline (reference sequence). DNA of the CDR3: TGTGCCAGTAACAGGGGAGTGAACACCGGGGAGCTGTTTTTT. Amino acid sequence: CASNRGVNTGELFF.

This clone was observed at least ten times. The chain combines TRBV28 with TRBJ2-7; TRBD2 matches 11 bases. The ends lost 6 bases at V and 9 bases at J; junction bases unmatched: 13. The CDR3 consists of 15 residues. CDR1 and CDR2 from the germline V gene are MDHEN and SYDVKM. As DNA, the CDR3 is TGTGCCAGCAGGGAGGGACTAGCGGACCCGGAAGGGCAGTACTTC. Its protein is CASREGLADPEGQYF.

The chain carries TRBV6-5 and TRBJ2-6, with D unclear. In germline, CDR1 is MNHEY, CDR2 SVGAGI. With 5 bases removed from V and 1 base from J, the gap between germline ends came to 9 bases. This CDR3 comprises 15 residues. This CDR3 is CASSTSRSGANVLTF. CDR3 DNA: TGTGCCAGCAGTACCTCTAGGTCTGGGGCCAACGTCCTGACTTTC.

V usage is TRBV5-1 and J usage is TRBJ2-7; 14 bases agree with TRBD2. Trimming removed 4 bases from V and 3 bases from J; junction bases left unmatched: 3. Germline CDR1 and CDR2: SGHRS and YFSETQ. The CDR3 has 15 amino acids. The CDR3 here is CASSPGLAGVYEQYF. In DNA form, the CDR3 reads TGCGCCAGCAGCCCGGGACTAGCGGGAGTCTACGAGCAGTACTTC.

V usage is TRBV5-4 and J usage is TRBJ2-2; 7 bases align to TRBD1. The V gene's germline CDR1 is SGHNT and CDR2 YYREEE (reference sequence). The CDR3 contains 14 residues. With 4 bases clipped from V and 3 bases from J, the junction kept 3 bases outside the gene matches. CDR3 loop: CASSADRHTGELFF. The CDR3 nucleotides read TGTGCCAGCAGCGCGGACAGGCACACCGGGGAGCTGTTTTTT.

V is TRBV5-5 and J is TRBJ2-5; 9 bases fit TRBD2. The V segment lost 3 bases and the J segment 2 bases; nucleotides outside the gene matches: 5. Germline V gene lookup returns CDR1 SGHKS and CDR2 YYEKEE (reference sequence). This CDR3 region has 15 residues. CDR3 sequence (DNA): TGTGCCAGCAGCTGGGTGGCGGGAGGGCAAGAGACCCAGTACTTC. This translates into CASSWVAGGQETQYF. The full variable domain, rest sourced from reference TRBV5-5 and TRBJ2-5, is DAGVTQSPTHLIKTRGQQVTLRCSPISGHKSVSWYQQVLGQGPQFIFQYYEKEERGRGNFPDRFSARQFPNYSSELNVNALLLGDSALYLCASSWVAGGQETQYFGPGTRLLVL.

The chain links TRBV6-6 to TRBJ1-2, with 10 bases lining up with TRBD1. J was trimmed by 5 bases and V by 2 bases; bases with no gene match: 2. CDR1 is MNHNY, CDR2 SVGAGI, per germline (reference sequence). The CDR3 runs 14 residues. DNA of the CDR3: TGTGCCAGCAGTTACGGGACAGGGGCTTATGGCTACACCTTC. Translated: CASSYGTGAYGYTF.

J is TRBJ2-5 and V is TRBV28; a possible D gene is TRBD1 (6 bases). Germline CDR1 reads MDHEN; CDR2 reads SYDVKM. This CDR3 has 14 residues. The CDR3 bases are TGTGTTTCCGCCCAGGGGCGATACCAAGAGACCCAGTACTTC. Its protein is CVSAQGRYQETQYF.

This clone was seen more than once but under ten times. J is TRBJ1-4 and V is TRBV4-2; 10 nucleotides match TRBD1. CDR1 and CDR2 (germline): LGHNA, YNFKEQ. The CDR3 length is 15 residues. V was clipped by 4 bases and J by 3 bases; unmatched bases: 2. The DNA for the CDR3 is TGTGCCAGCAGCCGGGACAGGGGATCTAATGAAAAACTGTTTTTT. Translation: CASSRDRGSNEKLFF.

CDR3 region: CASRSAGGGTNEQFF. The CDR3 nucleotides are TGTGCCAGCAGATCAGCGGGAGGCGGTACAAATGAGCAGTTCTTC. The chain has TRBV28 and TRBJ2-1; TRBD2 aligns across 9 bases. This CDR3 contains 15 residues. The germline gives CDR1 MDHEN, CDR2 SYDVKM. Losses at the gene ends were 6 bases for V and 7 bases for J; bases not matched to a gene: 10.

This chain connects TRBV2 to TRBJ2-1, with a weak D call TRBD1 (5 bases). Germline loops: CDR1 SNHLY, CDR2 FYNNEI. Trimming removed 0 bases at V and 1 base at J, with 7 bases between. The CDR3 has 15 amino acids. Written as DNA, the CDR3 is TGTGCCAGCAGTGAAGCCCAGGGATCCTACAATGAGCAGTTCTTC. Protein: CASSEAQGSYNEQFF.

The J gene is TRBJ1-1, the V gene TRBV9; no clear D gene. This CDR3 is 14 amino acids long. V was clipped by 2 bases and J by 1 base, with 9 bases between them. CDR1 is SGDLS and CDR2 is YYNGEE in the germline V gene. The DNA of the CDR3 is TGTGCCAGCAGCGTTTCCGTGGCGAACACTGAAGCTTTCTTT. Translation: CASSVSVANTEAFF. The full variable domain, completed using reference TRBV9 and TRBJ1-1, is DSGVTQTPKHLITATGQRVTLRCSPRSGDLSVYWYQQSLDQGLQFLIQYYNGEERAKGNILERFSAQQFPDLHSELNLSSLELGDSALYFCASSVSVANTEAFFGQGTRLTVV.

The DNA for the CDR3 is TGCGCCAGCAGCTTATCCGGGACAGGGTCCGACGAGCAGTACTTC. The encoded protein is CASSLSGTGSDEQYF. The chain is built from TRBV5-1 and TRBJ2-7, with 9 bases aligning to TRBD1. The CDR3 extends over 15 amino acids. The germline V gene has CDR1 SGHRS and CDR2 YFSETQ. V lost 2 bases and J lost 5; bases outside the gene matches: 8.